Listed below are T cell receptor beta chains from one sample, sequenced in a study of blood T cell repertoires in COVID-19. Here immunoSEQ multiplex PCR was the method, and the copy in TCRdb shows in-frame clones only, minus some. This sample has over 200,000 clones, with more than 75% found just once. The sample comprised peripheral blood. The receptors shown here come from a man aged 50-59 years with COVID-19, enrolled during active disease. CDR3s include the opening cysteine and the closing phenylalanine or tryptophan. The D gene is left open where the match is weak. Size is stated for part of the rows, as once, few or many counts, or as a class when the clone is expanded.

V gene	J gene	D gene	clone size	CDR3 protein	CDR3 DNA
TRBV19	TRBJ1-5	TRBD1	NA	CASSIGQGASNQPQHF	TGTGCCAGTAGTATAGGCCAGGGGGCGAGCAATCAGCCCCAGCATTTT
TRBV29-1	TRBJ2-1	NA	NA	CSVESGGPFNEQFF	TGCAGCGTTGAGTCCGGGGGGCCTTTCAATGAGCAGTTCTTC
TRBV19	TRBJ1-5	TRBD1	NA	CASSPTGTGKQPQHF	TGTGCCAGTAGCCCGACTGGGACAGGGAAGCAGCCCCAGCATTTT
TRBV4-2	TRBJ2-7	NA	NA	CASSQDPADPYEQYF	TGTGCCAGCAGCCAAGATCCAGCGGACCCCTACGAGCAGTACTTC
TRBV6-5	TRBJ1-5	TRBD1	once	CASSMTGTNQPQHF	TGTGCCAGCAGTATGACAGGGACTAATCAGCCCCAGCATTTT
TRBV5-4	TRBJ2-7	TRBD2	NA	CASSFIGGYSSYEQYF	TGTGCCAGCAGCTTTATCGGGGGGTACAGCTCCTACGAGCAGTACTTC
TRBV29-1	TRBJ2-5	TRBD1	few	CSVGTGGVQTQYF	TGCAGCGTGGGAACAGGGGGTGTACAGACCCAGTACTTC
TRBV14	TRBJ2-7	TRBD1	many	CASSQTGVEQYF	TGTGCCAGCAGCCAGACAGGGGTCGAGCAGTACTTC
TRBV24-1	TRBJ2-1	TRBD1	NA	CATSPPGQDHNEQFF	TGTGCCACTTCGCCTCCGGGACAGGATCACAATGAGCAGTTCTTC
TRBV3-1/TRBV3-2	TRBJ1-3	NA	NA	CASSQGGGSLGGNTIYF	TGTGCCAGCAGCCAAGGGGGAGGATCCCTCGGTGGAAACACCATATATTTT
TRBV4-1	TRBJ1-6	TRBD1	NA	CASSQLTGQNSPLHF	TGCGCCAGCAGCCAATTGACAGGGCAGAATTCACCCCTCCACTTT
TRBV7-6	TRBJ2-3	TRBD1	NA	CASSRFTGATDTQYF	TGTGCCAGCAGCCGATTTACAGGGGCCACAGATACGCAGTATTTT
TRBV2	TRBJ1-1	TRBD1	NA	CASRGQGNTEAFF	TGTGCCAGCAGGGGACAGGGTAACACTGAAGCTTTCTTT
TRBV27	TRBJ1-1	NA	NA	CASRGSGRSNTEAFF	TGTGCCAGCCGGGGGTCGGGCAGATCGAACACTGAAGCTTTCTTT
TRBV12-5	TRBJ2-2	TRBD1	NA	CASGSGTGTWSTGELFF	TGTGCTAGTGGTTCCGGGACAGGGACGTGGAGCACCGGGGAGCTGTTTTTT
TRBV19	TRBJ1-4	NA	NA	CASSIRGGWEKLFF	TGTGCCAGTAGTATCCGGGGTGGCTGGGAAAAACTGTTTTTT
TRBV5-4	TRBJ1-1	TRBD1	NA	CASLGTGGTEAFF	TGTGCCAGCTTAGGGACAGGGGGCACTGAAGCTTTCTTT
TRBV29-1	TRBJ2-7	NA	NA	CSVGPARGYEQYF	TGCAGCGTTGGCCCTGCTCGGGGCTACGAGCAGTACTTC
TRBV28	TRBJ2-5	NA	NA	CASSPSRGGQETQYF	TGTGCCAGCAGTCCAAGTAGGGGGGGGCAAGAGACCCAGTACTTC
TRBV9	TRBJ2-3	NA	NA	CASSVALQGPDTQYF	TGTGCCAGCAGCGTAGCTCTACAGGGCCCAGATACGCAGTATTTT
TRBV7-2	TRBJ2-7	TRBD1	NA	CASSSGQGTFYEQYF	TGTGCCAGCAGCTCCGGACAGGGGACCTTCTACGAGCAGTACTTC
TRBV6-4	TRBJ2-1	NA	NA	CASSEVGAAQFF	TGTGCCAGCAGTGAGGTAGGAGCTGCGCAGTTCTTC
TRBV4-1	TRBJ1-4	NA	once	CASSKDQIAGGEKLFF	TGCGCCAGCAGCAAAGATCAAATAGCGGGAGGTGAAAAACTGTTTTTT